The T cell receptor beta chain described here comes from a study of cytomegalovirus exposure and HLA in healthy donors. Study-wide results and caveats: Productive status was seen about 90% or about 30% of the time for most TCR beta V segments in an earlier analysis. A later analysis revealed that TCR association rates differed between HLA loci, peaking at DRB1 and bottoming out at HLA-C.

Concerning this clone: Its specificity is unknown.

Use of 60 Vbeta and 13 Jbeta primers characterized the PCR. This table comes from immunoSEQ multiplex PCR, and its TCRdb copy is limited to in-frame clones, with some not included. There are about 150,000 clones in the sample; less than 90% occur only once, and roughly 1.9% lies in the top ten. The receptor was isolated from a woman between 18 and 29 years old in good health and CMV-seronegative. The material sequenced was PBMCs.

CDR3 loop: CASSTNGQGGDNEQFF. In DNA form, the CDR3 reads TGTGCCAGCAGCACCAACGGACAGGGGGGGGACAATGAGCAGTTCTTC. This rearrangement joins TRBV5-5 to TRBJ2-1; 10 nucleotides align to TRBD1. With V trimmed by 4 bases and J by 5 bases, 9 bases remained unmatched. In germline, CDR1 is SGHKS, CDR2 YYEKEE (reference sequence). CDR3 length equals 16 residues.